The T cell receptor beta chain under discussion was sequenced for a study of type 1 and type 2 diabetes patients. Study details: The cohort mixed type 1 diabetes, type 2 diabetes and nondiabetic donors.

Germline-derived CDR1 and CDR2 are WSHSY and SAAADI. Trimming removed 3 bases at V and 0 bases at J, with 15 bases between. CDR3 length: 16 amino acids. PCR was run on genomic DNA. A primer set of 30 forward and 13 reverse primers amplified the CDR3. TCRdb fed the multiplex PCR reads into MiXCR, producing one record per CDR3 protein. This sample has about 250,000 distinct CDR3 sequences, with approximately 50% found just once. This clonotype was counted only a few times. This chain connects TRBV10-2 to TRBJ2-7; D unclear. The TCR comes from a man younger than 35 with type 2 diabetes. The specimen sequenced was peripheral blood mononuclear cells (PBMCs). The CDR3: CASSDRSRGVSYEQYF. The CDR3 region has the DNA TGCGCCAGCAGTGATCGCAGCCGTGGGGTCTCCTACGAGCAGTACTTC.